This T cell receptor (beta chain) was recovered during a study of blood T cell repertoires in COVID-19 (dated by TCRdb to about 2020). About the investigation overall: Samples covering the acute and convalescent phases of COVID-19 were provided by collaborators in the United States, Italy and Spain. The material from the prospective study consisted of cDNA or gDNA derived from T cells, B-cell-depleted T cells, or PBMCs. Subjects who had been exposed to COVID-19, were actively infected with it, or had recovered from it provided the deeply sampled blood TCRbeta repertoires that made up the dataset. A freely available public database, intended as a resource for researchers studying the immune response to SARS-CoV-2, is where the repertoires were released. Samples came from the ongoing ImmuneRACE study (first 160 participants) plus 1,254 subjects from 6 global collaborators. Sample metadata almost always included a de-identified subject ID, COVID-19 status, age in years and sex. Where available, HLA class I and class II types were obtained from metadata supplied by the sample provider rather than from assay-based typing.

The immunoSEQ Assay, a bias-controlled multiplex PCR, was used to amplify TCRbeta CDR3 regions from genomic DNA. Under the source paper's analysis protocol: Nucleated cell counts per sample were estimated from amplification of reference gene primers within the assay. To quantify the absolute abundance of each unique TCRbeta CDR3 rearrangement, sequence reads were collapsed and filtered. For each sample, productive Simpson clonality was calculated as the square root of Simpson's diversity index across productive rearrangements. The source is immuneACCESS, and TCRdb retained only in-frame sequences with V and J called. Part of the clones is not carried over; for the studies checked, unresolved V genes explain less than half of this, and the remainder is unexplained. That table furnishes V, J and clone size, whereas the DNA furnished D and trimming. Recorded for this sample are 280,000 or so clones; 70% to 90% of them occurred a single time. The ten largest clonotypes hold roughly 2% of the sample.

Trimming takes 4 bases off V and 3 bases off J; junction bases not matched to a gene: 6. The germline V gene specifies SGHRS as CDR1 and YFSETQ as CDR2. There are 15 amino acids in the CDR3, from cysteine to phenylalanine inclusive. The read is trimmed to its CDR3 DNA, 45 bases read in frame from base 1. Participants in the prospective study were aged about 18 to 95 years, lived in some 24 United States geographic areas, and enrolled through a virtual design. In the prospective study, cohorts were assigned on the basis of participant-reported clinical history obtained from a screening survey and a study questionnaire. For ImmuneRACE Cohort 3, a participant was defined as recovered based on two consecutive negative NP/OP PCR tests, clearance by a healthcare professional, or resolution of symptoms. Each participant in the prospective study had whole blood, serum and a nasopharyngeal or oropharyngeal swab collected by mobile phlebotomists. Participants in the prospective study had the option to provide additional blood draws and questionnaires over a roughly 2-month period. Before DNA extraction, blood samples from the prospective study were shipped at room temperature or frozen.

Here is what the overall study found, with its caveats: Clinical and demographic metadata were provided uncurated, with the amount varying by source and participant.

In its sample, this clone was seen once. What antigen it recognizes has not been identified. No much larger clonotype is one base removed from it; base qualities were not supplied. The TCR originated in a young man who had recovered from COVID-19. The sequencing sample was made of PBMCs or T cells enriched from blood (not recorded which). The chain couples TRBV5-1 to TRBJ2-2, with TRBD1 identical over 7 junction bases. The DNA sequence is given as TGCGCCAGCAGCACAAGAGACAGGGACACCGGGGAGCTGTTTTTT. This sequence encodes CASSTRDRDTGELFF.